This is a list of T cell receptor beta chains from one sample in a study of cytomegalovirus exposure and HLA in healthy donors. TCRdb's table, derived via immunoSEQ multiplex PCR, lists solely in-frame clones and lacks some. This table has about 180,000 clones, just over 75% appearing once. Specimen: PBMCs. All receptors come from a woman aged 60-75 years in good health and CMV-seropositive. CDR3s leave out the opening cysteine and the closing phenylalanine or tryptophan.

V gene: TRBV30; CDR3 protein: AWTPPWRNYGYT
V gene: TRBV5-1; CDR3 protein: ASSLGVRNYGYT
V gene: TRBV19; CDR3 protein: ASSIVGTGNKPQH
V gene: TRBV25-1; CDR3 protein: ASIERGNTEAF
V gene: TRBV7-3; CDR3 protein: ASSSPTGKGNEQY
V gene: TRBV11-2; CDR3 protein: ASSLYTSRQF
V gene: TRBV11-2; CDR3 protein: ASSWGLRVGANVLT
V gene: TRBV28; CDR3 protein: ASSFGGITDTQY
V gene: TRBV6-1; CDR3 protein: ASSAGGAHIGTQY
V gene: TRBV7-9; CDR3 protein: ASSGGGLDEKLF
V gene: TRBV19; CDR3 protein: ASSMGQGMTTQH
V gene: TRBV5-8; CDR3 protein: ASSLGTGGTGAYT
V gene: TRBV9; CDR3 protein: ASSATGDYFDEQY
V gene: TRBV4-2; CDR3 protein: ASHLGQGAHAGGYT
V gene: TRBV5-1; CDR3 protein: ASSLGQGSNEQF
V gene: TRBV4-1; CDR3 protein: ASRQTQGRPEAF